This TCR beta chain was profiled in a study of blood T cells in healthy people across ages. General observations from the study: PBMCs left unsorted prevented a conclusive naive versus antigen-experienced comparison.

V was trimmed by 7 bases and J by 7 bases, leaving 13 bases between them. The CDR3 sequence is 13 residues long. CDR1 and CDR2 (germline): MDHEN, SYDVKM. Concerning this clonotype itself: Its antigen is not identified.

Combining a sample-barcoded 5' primer with a J-beta primer mix, a second PCR ran for 7 to 11 cycles. Every sample returned 2.5 million or more CDR3-containing paired-end reads. MiXCR was run by TCRdb on the 5' RACE reads, yielding one entry per CDR3 protein. The table has around 990,000 distinct CDR3 sequences, approximately 25% seen once. The sample was also linked to a second study, of T cells of mothers and their children.

The V call is TRBV28, the J call TRBJ2-2; tentative D call: TRBD1 (6 bases). The sample was blood. The receptor was isolated from a girl aged 2 to 10 in good health. The CDR3 sequence: CASTHQGSGELFF. CDR3 DNA sequence: TGTGCCAGCACTCATCAGGGGAGCGGGGAGCTGTTTTTT.